This T cell receptor beta chain was identified in a study of T cell changes during pregnancy in multiple sclerosis. Profiling relied on immunoSEQ multiplex PCR, and the TCRdb table lists in-frame clones only, not all of them. The sample contains 65,000 to 85,000 clones, approximately 90% of which appear only once. This CDR3 contains 15 residues. V lost 3 bases to trimming and J lost 5 bases, with 13 bases between them. CDR1 and CDR2 from the germline V gene are MNHEY and SMNVEV (reference sequence). This chain uses TRBV27 with TRBJ2-2; D is perhaps TRBD1 (6 bases). This clonotype was obtained from a female donor with multiple sclerosis, enrolled in a pregnancy study. Here the sequenced sample was peripheral blood, taken in the second trimester of pregnancy. Written as DNA, the CDR3 is TGTGCCAGCAGTTTGTCAGGGGTAGGGACCGGGGAGCTGTTTTTT. Its protein is CASSLSGVGTGELFF.